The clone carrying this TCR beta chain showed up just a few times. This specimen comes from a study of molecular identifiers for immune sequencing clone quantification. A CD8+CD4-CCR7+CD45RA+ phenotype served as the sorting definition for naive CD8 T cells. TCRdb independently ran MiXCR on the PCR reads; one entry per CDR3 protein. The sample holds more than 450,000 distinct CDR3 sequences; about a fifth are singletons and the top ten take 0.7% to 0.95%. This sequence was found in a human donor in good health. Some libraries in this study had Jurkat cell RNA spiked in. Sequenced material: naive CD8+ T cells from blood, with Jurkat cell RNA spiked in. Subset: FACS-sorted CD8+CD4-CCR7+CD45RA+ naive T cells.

CDR3 amino acids: CASSHLRQEGGETQYF. For the CDR3, the DNA is TGCGCCAGCAGTCACTTAAGACAGGAGGGCGGCGAGACCCAGTACTTC. The chain carries TRBV23-1 and TRBJ2-5; either TRBD1 or TRBD2 may supply D (6 bases each). TRBV23-1 is recorded as an ORF, its role being uncertain. Trimming removed 3 bases at V and 5 bases at J, with 19 bases between. The CDR3 runs 16 residues.